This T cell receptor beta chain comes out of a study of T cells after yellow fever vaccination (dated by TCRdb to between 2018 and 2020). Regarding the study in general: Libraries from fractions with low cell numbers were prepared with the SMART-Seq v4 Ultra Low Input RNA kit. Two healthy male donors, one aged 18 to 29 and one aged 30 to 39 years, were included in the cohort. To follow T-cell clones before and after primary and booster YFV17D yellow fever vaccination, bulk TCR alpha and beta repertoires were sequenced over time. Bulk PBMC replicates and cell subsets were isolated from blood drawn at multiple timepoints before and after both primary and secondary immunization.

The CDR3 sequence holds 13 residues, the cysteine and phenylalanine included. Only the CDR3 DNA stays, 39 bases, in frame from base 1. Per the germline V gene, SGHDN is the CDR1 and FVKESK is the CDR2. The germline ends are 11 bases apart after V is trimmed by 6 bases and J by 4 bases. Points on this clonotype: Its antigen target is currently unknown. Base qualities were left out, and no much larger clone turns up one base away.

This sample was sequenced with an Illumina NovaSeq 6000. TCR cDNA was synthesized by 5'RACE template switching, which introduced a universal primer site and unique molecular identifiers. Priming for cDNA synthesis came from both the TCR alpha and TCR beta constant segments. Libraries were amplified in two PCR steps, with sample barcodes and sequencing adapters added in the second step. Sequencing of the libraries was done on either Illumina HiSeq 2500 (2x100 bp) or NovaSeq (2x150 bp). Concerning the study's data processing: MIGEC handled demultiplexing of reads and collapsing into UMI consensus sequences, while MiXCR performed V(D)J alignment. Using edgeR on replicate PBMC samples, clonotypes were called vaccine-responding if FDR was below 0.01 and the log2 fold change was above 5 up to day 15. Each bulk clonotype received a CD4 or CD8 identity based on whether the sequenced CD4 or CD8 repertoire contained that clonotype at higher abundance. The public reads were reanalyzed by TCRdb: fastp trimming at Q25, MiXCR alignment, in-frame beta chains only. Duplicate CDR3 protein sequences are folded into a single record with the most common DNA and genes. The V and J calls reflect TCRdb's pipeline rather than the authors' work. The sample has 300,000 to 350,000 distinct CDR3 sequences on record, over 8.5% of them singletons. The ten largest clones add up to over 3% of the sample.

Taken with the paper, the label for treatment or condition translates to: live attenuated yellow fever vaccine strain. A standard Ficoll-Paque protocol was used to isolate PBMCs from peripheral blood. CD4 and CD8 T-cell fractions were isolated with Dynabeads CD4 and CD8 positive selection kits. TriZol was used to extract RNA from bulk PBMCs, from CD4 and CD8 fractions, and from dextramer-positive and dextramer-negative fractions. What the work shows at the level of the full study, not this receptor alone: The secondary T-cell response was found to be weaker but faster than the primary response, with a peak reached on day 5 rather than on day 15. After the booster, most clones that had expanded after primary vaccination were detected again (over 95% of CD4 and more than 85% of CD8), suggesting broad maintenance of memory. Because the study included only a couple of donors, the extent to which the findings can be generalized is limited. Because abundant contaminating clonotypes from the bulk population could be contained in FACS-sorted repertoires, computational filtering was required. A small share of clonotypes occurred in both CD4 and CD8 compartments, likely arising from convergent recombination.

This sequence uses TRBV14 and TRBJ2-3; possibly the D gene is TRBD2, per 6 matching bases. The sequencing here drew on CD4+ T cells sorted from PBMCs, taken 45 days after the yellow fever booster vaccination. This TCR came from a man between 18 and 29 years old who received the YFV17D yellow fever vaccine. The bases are TGTGCCAGCAGACTTCCGGGGGCAGATACGCAGTATTTT. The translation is CASRLPGADTQYF.